Each of the 28 T cell receptor beta chains below was sequenced from the same sample in a study of human T cells and chemical hapten exposure. Sample time point: patch test 2, 6 weeks after DPC sensitization. Treatment here: therapeutic diphenylcyclopropenone sensitization with weekly scalp DPC. TCRdb analysed the RACE reads with MiXCR anew, one entry per CDR3 protein. The profile shows about 84,000 distinct CDR3 sequences, under 11% of them singletons. The source was whole blood, collected in connection with sensitization to the hapten diphenylcyclopropenone (DPC). These receptors all come from a woman in her forties or fifties with alopecia areata. Some clones in this sample may be carry-over from other donors' samples.

This clonotype was seen ten or more times. The V gene is TRBV7-9, the J gene TRBJ2-7; D not resolved. Germline V lookup: CDR1 SEHNR, CDR2 FQNEAQ (reference sequence). This CDR3 is 15 amino acids long. The V end was cut by 4 bases, the J end by 2 bases, with 15 bases between. CDR3 DNA sequence: TGTGCCAGCAGCTCCCTGGGGTCGGGCCCCTACGAGCAGTACTTC. Translating it yields CASSSLGSGPYEQYF.

This clonotype was seen repeatedly, ten times or more. The chain combines TRBV9 with TRBJ1-1; D is ambiguous. V was pared by 0 bases and J by 0 bases, with 12 bases between. This CDR3 is built from 16 residues. The germline gives CDR1 SGDLS, CDR2 YYNGEE. This CDR3 reads CASSVVGSRVNTEAFF. In nucleotides, the CDR3 is TGTGCCAGCAGCGTAGTCGGCAGTAGGGTGAACACTGAAGCTTTCTTT. Filled out from reference TRBV9 and TRBJ1-1, the complete variable domain reads DSGVTQTPKHLITATGQRVTLRCSPRSGDLSVYWYQQSLDQGLQFLIQYYNGEERAKGNILERFSAQQFPDLHSELNLSSLELGDSALYFCASSVVGSRVNTEAFFGQGTRLTVV.

The chain combines TRBV15 with TRBJ1-3; 8 bases map to TRBD1. This CDR3 has 16 residues. Germline V gives CDR1 LNHNV, CDR2 YYDKDF (reference sequence). Trimming took 1 base from V and 2 from J; bases not matched to a gene: 4. The CDR3 is CATSRAGGLTGNTIYF. For the CDR3, the DNA is TGTGCCACCAGCAGAGCAGGGGGCTTGACTGGAAACACCATATATTTT. The variable domain in full, completed from reference TRBV15 and TRBJ1-3, reads DAMVIQNPRYQVTQFGKPVTLSCSQTLNHNVMYWYQQKSSQAPKLLFHYYDKDFNNEADTPDNFQSRRPNTSFCFLDIRSPGLGDTAMYLCATSRAGGLTGNTIYFGEGSWLTVV.

The chain uses TRBV5-1 and TRBJ1-2, with a possible D match to TRBD1 (5 bases). CDR3 size: 12 residues. The V end was cut by 5 bases, the J end by 4 bases, with 9 bases between. Germline V gene lookup returns CDR1 SGHRS and CDR2 YFSETQ. CDR3 sequence reads: CASRGLGYGYTF. The CDR3 region has the DNA TGCGCCAGCAGGGGGCTCGGCTATGGCTACACCTTC. The entire variable domain, with the rest obtained from reference TRBV5-1 and TRBJ1-2, is as follows: KAGVTQTPRYLIKTRGQQVTLSCSPISGHRSVSWYQQTPGQGLQFLFEYFSETQRNKGNFPGRFSGRQFSNSRSEMNVSTLELGDSALYLCASRGLGYGYTFGSGTRLTVV.

This clonotype was counted a few times. The chain uses TRBV7-2 and TRBJ2-5, with D uncertain. Germline CDR1 SGHTA, CDR2 FQGNSA. Trimming removed 0 bases from V and 1 base from J, with 6 bases in between. The CDR3 runs to 14 residues. The CDR3 DNA follows: TGTGCCAGCAGCTTAGCTCAGCGCCAAGAGACCCAGTACTTC. It translates to CASSLAQRQETQYF.

This clonotype turned up a few times. The rearrangement uses TRBV19 and TRBJ1-2, with unresolved D. Trimming took 6 bases from V and 5 from J, leaving 25 bases between them. The CDR3 has 17 amino acids. Germline CDR1 and CDR2: LNHDA and SQIVND (reference sequence). The CDR3 region is CASRGSIGNSNDYGYTF. CDR3 DNA sequence: TGTGCCAGTAGGGGAAGTATCGGAAACAGCAACGATTATGGCTACACCTTC.

The J gene is TRBJ2-3, the V gene TRBV7-2, with 7 bases aligning to TRBD2. CDR1 and CDR2 from the germline V gene are SGHTA and FQGNSA. Trimming at V came to 1 base and at J to 9 bases, leaving 10 bases not matched to a gene. The CDR3 is 15 residues long. DNA of the CDR3: TGTGCCAGCAGCTTAGGGTCTGGGGCGGGGGTGACGCAGTATTTT. It yields the protein CASSLGSGAGVTQYF.

The chain employs TRBV29-1 and TRBJ1-1; 7 bases agree with TRBD1. The germline gives CDR1 SQVTM, CDR2 ANQGSEA. The J segment lost 11 bases and the V segment lost 6 bases, leaving 6 bases of the junction unmatched. The CDR3 extends over 10 amino acids. Here the CDR3 DNA reads TGCAGCGTCGCGACAGGGTTGGCTTTCTTT. Its protein is CSVATGLAFF.

This clonotype was seen at least ten times. This chain joins TRBV5-1 and TRBJ2-3, with TRBD1 as a possible D gene (6 bases). V lost 4 bases, J lost 1 base, and 10 bases lay in between. The CDR3 covers 14 residues. CDR1 SGHRS and CDR2 YFSETQ come from the germline V gene. Here the CDR3 DNA reads TGCGCCAGCAGCCTACGACAGGGCACAGATACGCAGTATTTT. Its protein product is CASSLRQGTDTQYF.

The chain links TRBV27 to TRBJ2-7; D gene unclear. V was cut by 4 bases and J by 3 bases, with 4 bases left in between. In germline, CDR1 is MNHEY, CDR2 SMNVEV (reference sequence). This CDR3 contains 11 residues. The CDR3 here is CASSSVYEQYF. The CDR3 DNA reads TGTGCCAGCAGTTCCGTCTACGAGCAGTACTTC.

V and J are TRBV11-2 and TRBJ2-5, with 7 bases aligning to TRBD1. The CDR3 length is 14 residues. Germline CDR1 and CDR2: SGHAT and FQNNGV. After removal of 5 bases from V and 2 bases from J, the junction contained 5 bases not matched to a gene. This chain's CDR3 is CASSARDSQETQYF. The CDR3 DNA follows: TGTGCCAGCAGCGCCCGGGACAGTCAAGAGACCCAGTACTTC.

V gene TRBV20-1 combines with J gene TRBJ2-1; perhaps TRBD2 as D (5 bases). Germline values: CDR1 DFQATT, CDR2 SNEGSKA (reference sequence). The ends were cut back, 4 bases at V and 9 bases at J, with 10 bases in the middle. This CDR3 has 11 residues. Written as DNA, the CDR3 is TGCAGTGCTATGGGCGCGGGTGAGCAGTTCTTC. Amino acids: CSAMGAGEQFF.

There are a few counts of this clonotype. The rearrangement joins TRBV20-1 to TRBJ2-3; 8 positions agree with TRBD2. After removal of 5 bases from V and 8 bases from J, the junction contained 15 bases not matched to a gene. Germline V gene lookup returns CDR1 DFQATT and CDR2 SNEGSKA (reference sequence). This CDR3 region has 15 residues. The CDR3 here is CSASGRGLGSGTQYF. As DNA, the CDR3 is TGCAGTGCTTCAGGGAGGGGACTAGGGTCGGGTACGCAGTATTTT.

There are many counts of this clonotype. The chain joins TRBV6-2 or TRBV6-3 to TRBJ1-1; no clear D gene. V dropped 5 bases and J dropped 1 base, with 11 bases sitting between them. Germline CDR1 MNHEY, CDR2 SVGEGT. The CDR3 covers 14 residues. CDR3 amino acids: CASSTSEPNTEAFF. In DNA, the CDR3 is TGTGCCAGCAGTACGTCAGAACCGAACACTGAAGCTTTCTTT.

This clonotype was recorded many times. The CDR3: CAISAQDREKRAKNIQYF. CDR3 nucleotide sequence: TGTGCCATCAGTGCACAAGACAGGGAGAAGAGGGCCAAAAACATTCAGTACTTC. V usage is TRBV10-3 and J usage is TRBJ2-4, with 7 bases aligning to TRBD1. The length of the CDR3 is 18 residues. Trimming at V came to 4 bases and at J to 1 base, leaving 13 bases not matched to a gene. CDR1 is ENHRY and CDR2 is SYGVKD in the germline V gene.

The chain uses TRBV28 and TRBJ2-7; the match to TRBD1 covers 9 bases. The CDR3 has 14 amino acids. The V segment lost 4 bases and the J segment 7 bases; nucleotides outside the gene matches: 8. Per germline, CDR1 MDHEN and CDR2 SYDVKM. Written as DNA, the CDR3 is TGTGCCAGCAGTTCCCCGGGACAGGGAGGAGAGCAGTACTTC. This translates into CASSSPGQGGEQYF.

This clonotype came up a few times. The junction departs from germline at one end; a sequencing error may be responsible. V usage is TRBV6-6 and J usage is TRBJ1-4; D is ambiguous. The germline V gene encodes CDR1 MNHNY and CDR2 SVGAGI (reference sequence). The CDR3 extends over 13 amino acids. The CDR3 DNA follows: TGTCCCAGCAGTTATGCGGGGAATGAAAAACTGTTTTTT. It codes for CPSSYAGNEKLFF.

This clonotype was counted ten times or more. The V and J genes are TRBV29-1 and TRBJ2-5; D remains unclear. V gave up 4 bases and J gave up 5 bases, with 14 bases separating them. Germline assignment: CDR1 SQVTM and CDR2 ANQGSEA. This CDR3 contains 13 residues. The CDR3 DNA follows: TGCAGCGTTGGGCGACAACCGACGGAGACCCAGTACTTC. This encodes CSVGRQPTETQYF.

The V gene is TRBV28, the J gene TRBJ1-1; D not resolved. The CDR3 is made up of 15 amino acids. Germline V gives CDR1 MDHEN, CDR2 SYDVKM. With 7 bases removed from V and 1 base from J, the gap between germline ends came to 16 bases. For the CDR3, the DNA is TGTGCCAGCACCTTGCCCCTGACACAGAACACTGAAGCTTTCTTT. Its protein is CASTLPLTQNTEAFF.

V gene TRBV12-3 or TRBV12-4 combines with J gene TRBJ2-1; D gene unclear. This CDR3 region has 16 residues. Deletions cut 3 bases from V and 3 bases from J, with 15 bases between. The DNA of the CDR3 is TGTGCCAGCAGTTTTCTCATGCAGATGAGCTACAATGAGCAGTTCTTC. Translating it yields CASSFLMQMSYNEQFF.

This clonotype was counted a few times. The J gene is TRBJ2-7, the V gene TRBV6-7; D is unresolved. TRBV6-7 is an ORF, and what it does is uncertain. This CDR3 has 16 residues. V shed 2 bases and J shed 2 bases, with 16 bases lying between them. The CDR3 DNA reads TGTGCCAGCAGTTACGAAGCCGCGGTTGGGGCCTACGAGCAGTACTTC. Protein sequence: CASSYEAAVGAYEQYF.

This clonotype has ten or more counts. V usage is TRBV7-6 and J usage is TRBJ1-3; a possible D gene is TRBD1 (6 bases). V gave up 2 bases and J gave up 0 bases, with 14 bases separating them. Germline CDR1 reads SGHVS; CDR2 reads FNYEAQ. CDR3 length: 17 amino acids. The CDR3 loop is CASSLTGGPISGNTIYF. CDR3 coding DNA: TGTGCCAGCAGCTTAACTGGGGGGCCCATCTCTGGAAACACCATATATTTT.

This clonotype came up many times. The V call is TRBV7-6, the J call TRBJ2-5; 13 bases fit TRBD2. Germline-derived CDR1 and CDR2 are SGHVS and FNYEAQ. The CDR3 runs to 16 residues. After removal of 2 bases from V and 5 bases from J, the junction contained 5 bases not matched to a gene. CDR3 sequence (DNA): TGTGCCAGCAGCTTAACTAGCGGGAGGGCCCGGGAGACCCAGTACTTC. This gives the protein CASSLTSGRARETQYF.

This clonotype showed up many times. The rearrangement joins TRBV4-3 to TRBJ1-4; TRBD1 matches 8 bases. The CDR3 has 15 residues. CDR1 and CDR2 (germline): LGHNA, YSLEER. Trimming at V came to 0 bases and at J to 7 bases, leaving 4 bases not matched to a gene. CDR3 nucleotide sequence: TGCGCCAGCAGCCAAGATTCCAGGGGGCTTGAAAAACTGTTTTTT. Amino acid sequence: CASSQDSRGLEKLFF.

This clonotype was observed many times. The chain links TRBV29-1 to TRBJ2-4, with TRBD2 matching over 9 bases. The V gene's germline CDR1 is SQVTM and CDR2 ANQGSEA. The trim removed 7 bases at V and 7 bases at J, leaving 8 bases unmatched. There are 13 residues in the CDR3. The CDR3 sequence is CSARAGGSNIQYF. The DNA of the CDR3 is TGCAGCGCGAGAGCGGGGGGTTCTAACATTCAGTACTTC.

The chain combines TRBV12-5 with TRBJ2-1, with 7 bases matching TRBD2. Germline CDR1 reads LGHNT; CDR2 reads FRNRAP. This CDR3 has 17 amino acids. The trim removed 1 base at V and 7 bases at J, leaving 13 bases unmatched. CDR3 bases: TGTGCTAGTGGTTTGGGTTCCATAGCGGGTATTTGGAATGAGCAGTTCTTC. It encodes CASGLGSIAGIWNEQFF.

This clonotype was seen ten or more times. This chain links TRBV11-2 with TRBJ2-1; D gene uncertain. The CDR3 consists of 13 residues. V dropped 1 base and J dropped 5 bases, with 6 bases sitting between them. Germline V CDR1 and CDR2: SGHAT, FQNNGV. The CDR3 DNA reads as TGTGCCAGCAGCTTAGGTGGGGACAATGAGCAGTTCTTC. Its protein product is CASSLGGDNEQFF.

The CDR3 is CASSGYRVDQPQHF. CDR3 coding DNA: TGTGCCAGCAGCGGATACAGGGTGGATCAGCCCCAGCATTTT. The rearrangement uses TRBV9 and TRBJ1-5; tentative D call: TRBD1 (6 bases). The CDR3 extends over 14 amino acids. CDR1 and CDR2 (germline): SGDLS, YYNGEE. V was pared by 3 bases and J by 5 bases, with 12 bases between.